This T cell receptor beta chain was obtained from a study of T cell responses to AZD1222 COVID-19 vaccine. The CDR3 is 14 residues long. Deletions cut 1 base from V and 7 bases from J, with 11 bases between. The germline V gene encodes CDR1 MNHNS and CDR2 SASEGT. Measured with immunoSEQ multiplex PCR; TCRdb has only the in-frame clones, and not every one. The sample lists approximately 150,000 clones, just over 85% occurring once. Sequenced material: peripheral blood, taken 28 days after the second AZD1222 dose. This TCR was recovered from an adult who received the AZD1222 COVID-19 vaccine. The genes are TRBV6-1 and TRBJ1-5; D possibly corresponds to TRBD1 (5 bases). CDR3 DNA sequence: TGTGCCAGCAGTGAAGGTACAGGCCGCCAGCCCCAGCATTTT. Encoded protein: CASSEGTGRQPQHF.